Presented here are 20 T cell receptor beta chains from one specimen sequenced in a study of shared clonotypes between healthy human individuals. Sequenced by immunoSEQ multiplex PCR; TCRdb stores in-frame clones only, minus some. The sample includes 200,000 to 250,000 clones, approximately 70% of them seen just once. Sample: memory CD4+ T cells sorted from blood. Subset denoted: CD45RA-negative fraction. These receptor sequences come from a man aged 25-45 years in good health.

The chain carries TRBV20-1 and TRBJ2-1; no definite D call. CDR1 and CDR2 from the germline V gene are DFQATT and SNEGSKA (reference sequence). The CDR3 extends over 11 amino acids. Trimming stripped 6 bases from V and 8 bases from J, with 11 bases between. CDR3 in amino acids: CSAPLDDEQFF. CDR3 nucleotide sequence: TGCAGTGCCCCCCTGGACGATGAGCAGTTCTTC.

This clone was counted a few times. The chain recombines TRBV7-2 with TRBJ2-7; maybe TRBD1 (5 bases). Germline values: CDR1 SGHTA, CDR2 FQGNSA. This CDR3 is built from 14 residues. Trimming removed 7 bases from V and 3 bases from J, with 16 bases in between. Here the CDR3 DNA reads TGTGCCAGCACCTCCAGCACAGGCTACTACGAGCAGTACTTC. As protein: CASTSSTGYYEQYF.

The rearrangement links TRBV7-8 to TRBJ2-3, with unresolved D. The CDR3 sequence is 17 residues long. Germline loops: CDR1 SGHVS, CDR2 FQNEAQ. The V end was cut by 5 bases, the J end by 0 bases, with 18 bases between. CDR3 protein: CASSQLVSFTSTDTQYF. CDR3 DNA: TGTGCCAGCAGCCAATTGGTGAGCTTCACTAGCACAGATACGCAGTATTTT.

This clone has a single count. At one end, the junction sequence differs from germline, possibly due to a read error. The rearrangement joins TRBV5-1 to TRBJ2-3; D unclear. The CDR3 totals 14 residues. Germline V gene data show CDR1 as SGHRS and CDR2 as YFSETQ. The CDR3 region has the DNA TGCGCCAGCACCTTGGTACGGGCCACAGATACGCAGTATTTT. It specifies CASTLVRATDTQYF.

This rearrangement joins TRBV27 to TRBJ2-1; 7 bases are a match to TRBD2. V was pared by 3 bases and J by 4 bases, with 9 bases of the junction left unmatched. The CDR3 has 16 residues. Per the germline V gene, CDR1 is MNHEY and CDR2 is SMNVEV (reference sequence). CDR3 DNA: TGTGCCAGCAGTTTTTTAACCAGCGGGGATTACAATGAGCAGTTCTTC. This gives the protein CASSFLTSGDYNEQFF.

This clone was counted only a few times. The genes are TRBV27 and TRBJ2-2; perhaps TRBD2 as D (6 bases). V lost 7 bases, J lost 5 bases, and 17 bases lay in between. Germline CDR1 reads MNHEY; CDR2 reads SMNVEV (reference sequence). This CDR3 contains 15 residues. CDR3 sequence: CASTTLYRGTGELFF. As DNA, the CDR3 is TGTGCCAGCACCACACTCTATCGGGGGACCGGGGAGCTGTTTTTT.

The gene calls are TRBV12-5 and TRBJ2-3; D call uncertain. Trimming removed 5 bases from V and 5 bases from J, with 14 bases in between. Germline V gene sequence: CDR1 LGHNT, CDR2 FRNRAP. This CDR3 region has 14 residues. The CDR3 DNA is TGTGCTAGTGGTCCCCCGCCAACCGGAGATACGCAGTATTTT. It specifies CASGPPPTGDTQYF. Drawing the rest from reference TRBV12-5 and TRBJ2-3, the complete variable domain is DARVTQTPRHKVTEMGQEVTMRCQPILGHNTVFWYRQTMMQGLELLAYFRNRAPLDDSGMPKDRFSAEMPDATLATLKIQPSEPRDSAVYFCASGPPPTGDTQYFGPGTRLTVL.

The chain couples TRBV29-1 to TRBJ2-1; no reliable D call. The CDR3 extends over 12 amino acids. With 7 bases removed from V and 6 bases from J, the gap between germline ends came to 13 bases. Germline CDR1 SQVTM, CDR2 ANQGSEA. The chain's CDR3 is CSDQRSANEQFF. The CDR3 DNA is TGCAGCGATCAACGGAGTGCCAATGAGCAGTTCTTC.

In its sample, this clone was seen many times. The rearrangement uses TRBV28 and TRBJ1-5; D gene ambiguous. CDR3 length equals 13 residues. Trimming removed 6 bases at V and 5 bases at J, with 11 bases between. Germline CDR1 MDHEN, CDR2 SYDVKM. The chain's CDR3 is CASSPFGDQPQHF. The CDR3, as DNA: TGTGCCAGCAGCCCTTTTGGCGATCAGCCCCAGCATTTT.

This clone was detected only once. This chain links TRBV7-3 with TRBJ2-4; D possibly corresponds to TRBD1 (6 bases). The length of the CDR3 is 13 residues. Germline V CDR1 and CDR2: SGHTA, FQGTGA. Trimming stripped 5 bases from V and 8 bases from J, with 13 bases between. CDR3 nucleotides: TGTGCCAGCAGCCGGGACATTTCGGACATTCAGTACTTC. It yields the protein CASSRDISDIQYF.

This clone turned up a few times. The chain is built from TRBV7-2 and TRBJ1-2; unclear D gene. This CDR3 contains 12 residues. The germline V gene has CDR1 SGHTA and CDR2 FQGNSA. Trimming stripped 1 base from V and 14 bases from J, with 14 bases between. CDR3 nucleotides: TGTGCCAGCAGCTTAGGTCACCGGGCCCGTACCTTC. This sequence encodes CASSLGHRARTF.

The J gene is TRBJ1-1, the V gene TRBV11-2, with a weak D call TRBD1 (6 bases). This CDR3 is built from 15 residues. Germline values: CDR1 SGHAT, CDR2 FQNNGV. V was cut by 5 bases and J by 5 bases, with 18 bases left in between. CDR3 protein: CASSRLVGGRTEAFF. The CDR3 region has the DNA TGTGCCAGCAGCCGATTGGTCGGGGGGCGAACTGAAGCTTTCTTT.

This clone occurred many times. The V call is TRBV9, the J call TRBJ2-2; 11 positions agree with TRBD2. This CDR3 comprises 16 residues. Losses at the gene ends were 0 bases for V and 4 bases for J; bases not matched to a gene: 2. The germline V gene has CDR1 SGDLS and CDR2 YYNGEE. The CDR3 bases are TGTGCCAGCAGCGTAGCTAGCGGGAGGCTCACCGGGGAGCTGTTTTTT. This encodes CASSVASGRLTGELFF. Drawing the rest from reference TRBV9 and TRBJ2-2, the complete variable domain is DSGVTQTPKHLITATGQRVTLRCSPRSGDLSVYWYQQSLDQGLQFLIQYYNGEERAKGNILERFSAQQFPDLHSELNLSSLELGDSALYFCASSVASGRLTGELFFGEGSRLTVL.

This clone showed up just a few times. The J gene is TRBJ2-1, the V gene TRBV10-1; D is perhaps TRBD2 (5 bases). Trimming took off 3 bases at V and 5 bases at J, with 14 bases between the two ends. The CDR3 runs to 15 residues. Germline V gene lookup returns CDR1 WNHNN and CDR2 SYGVQD (reference sequence). This CDR3 reads CASSDGVGPNNEQFF. The CDR3 bases are TGCGCCAGCAGTGACGGGGTTGGCCCTAACAATGAGCAGTTCTTC.

This clone was seen a few times. This rearrangement joins TRBV27 to TRBJ1-2, with D possibly TRBD1 on 5 matching bases. Per the germline V gene, CDR1 is MNHEY and CDR2 is SMNVEV (reference sequence). The CDR3 has 13 residues. Between the trimmed V and J ends, which lost 1 base and 7 bases, there was a span of 10 bases. CDR3 region: CASSLFGTFGYTF. The CDR3 nucleotides read TGTGCCAGCAGTTTATTCGGGACCTTTGGCTACACCTTC.

The CDR3 region is CASSHGAFRGNTEAFF. CDR3 sequence (DNA): TGCGCCAGCAGCCACGGGGCCTTTCGCGGGAACACTGAAGCTTTCTTT. The chain joins TRBV4-1 to TRBJ1-1, with D possibly matching TRBD1 (5 bases). Germline CDR1 MGHRA, CDR2 YSYEKL. The CDR3 is made up of 16 amino acids. Trimming removed 3 bases from V and 1 base from J, with 15 bases in between.

V is TRBV4-1 and J is TRBJ2-7; 7 bases map to TRBD2. The CDR3 extends over 15 amino acids. Germline trimming cut 0 bases from V and 2 bases from J; bases unmatched to any gene: 4. Germline V gene lookup returns CDR1 MGHRA and CDR2 YSYEKL. CDR3 DNA: TGCGCCAGCAGCCAAGAAAGGACTAGGGCCTACGAGCAGTACTTC. Protein: CASSQERTRAYEQYF.

V and J are TRBV20-1 and TRBJ1-1; D unclear. Germline assignment: CDR1 DFQATT and CDR2 SNEGSKA (reference sequence). V gave up 6 bases and J gave up 4 bases, with 9 bases separating them. The CDR3 extends over 11 amino acids. CDR3 sequence (DNA): TGCAGTGCCCACTCGGGCACTGAAGCTTTCTTT. Translating it yields CSAHSGTEAFF.

On this clone: Other DNA variants within this sample encode the same CDR3. The V gene is TRBV6-5, the J gene TRBJ2-3; 9 positions match TRBD2. The V gene's germline CDR1 is MNHEY and CDR2 SVGAGI. V trimming: 0 bases; J trimming: 4 bases; junction bases outside the gene matches: 2. The CDR3 covers 15 residues. CDR3 amino acids: CASSYSAGGADTQYF. The CDR3 DNA reads TGTGCCAGCAGTTACTCGGCGGGAGGGGCAGATACGCAGTATTTT.

The rearrangement joins TRBV28 to TRBJ2-3; 7 positions agree with TRBD1. CDR1 is MDHEN and CDR2 is SYDVKM in the germline V gene. V lost 6 bases to trimming and J lost 4 bases; unmatched junction nucleotides: 4. The CDR3 is made up of 13 amino acids. The CDR3 nucleotides are TGTGCCAGCAGCCGACAGGGAGCAGATACGCAGTATTTT. Protein sequence: CASSRQGADTQYF.